What follows is one TCR beta chain and its context. The sample is drawn from a study of control samples from healthy donors and cancer patients. Trimming took off 0 bases at V and 4 bases at J, with 5 bases between the two ends. CDR3 length: 13 residues. The germline CDR1 and CDR2 sequences are SGHRS and YFSETQ. This table comes from immunoSEQ multiplex PCR, and its TCRdb copy is limited to in-frame clones, with some not included. The sample consists of approximately 54,000 clones, about 88% of them appearing once. The chain couples TRBV5-1 to TRBJ1-5, with unresolved D. Sequences were obtained from PBMCs. This clonotype originated in a middle-aged man with head and neck cancer. The CDR3 reads CASSLDTNQPQHF. The CDR3, as DNA: TGCGCCAGCAGCTTGGACACGAATCAGCCCCAGCATTTT.